This is a list of T cell receptor beta chains from one sample in a study of T cell responses to AZD1222 COVID-19 vaccine. TCRdb's table, derived via immunoSEQ multiplex PCR, lists solely in-frame clones and lacks some. The repertoire holds approximately 56,000 clones, with approximately 83% as singletons. The specimen comprised peripheral blood, sampled on day 0 of AZD1222 vaccination. These receptors were taken from an adult in good health. CDR3s leave out the opening cysteine and the closing phenylalanine or tryptophan.

TRBV5-1 | ASRSGTDEAF
TRBV5-1 | ASSNGDRGNYEQY
TRBV2 | ASSREGNYGYT
TRBV5-6 | ARSPLGFGQGVLGTQY
TRBV5-1 | ASSPRTGEDEKLF
TRBV3-1/TRBV3-2 | ASSQDYNFPRASSTDTQY
TRBV4-1 | ASSQGLLGTREQY
TRBV28 | ASSLERVGGNTIY
TRBV24-1 | ATSDPGQGTTGELF
TRBV14 | ASSQTKGSSYGYT
TRBV5-8 | ASSPGGATLTGELF
TRBV30 | AWSNPGTANQPQH
TRBV19 | ASSLGANTEAF
TRBV4-1 | ASSHTPHSTGELF